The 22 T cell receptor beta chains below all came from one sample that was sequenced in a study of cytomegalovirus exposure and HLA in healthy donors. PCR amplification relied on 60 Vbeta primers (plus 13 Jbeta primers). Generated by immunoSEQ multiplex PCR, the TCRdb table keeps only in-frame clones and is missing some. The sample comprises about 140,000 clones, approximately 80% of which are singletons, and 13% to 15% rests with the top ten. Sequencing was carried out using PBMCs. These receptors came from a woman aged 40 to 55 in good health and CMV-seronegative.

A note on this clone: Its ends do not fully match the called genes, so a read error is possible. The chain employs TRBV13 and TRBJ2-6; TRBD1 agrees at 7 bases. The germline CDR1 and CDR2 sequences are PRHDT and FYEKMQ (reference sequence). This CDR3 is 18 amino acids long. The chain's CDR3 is CASSLDRAENSGANGLTF. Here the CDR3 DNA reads TGTGCCAGCAGCCTCGACAGGGCTGAGAACTCTGGGGCCAACGGCCTGACTTTC.

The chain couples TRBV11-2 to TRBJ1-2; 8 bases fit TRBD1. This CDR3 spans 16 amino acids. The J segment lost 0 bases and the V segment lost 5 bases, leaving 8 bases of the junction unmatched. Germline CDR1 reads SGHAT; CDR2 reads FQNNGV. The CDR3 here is CASSPDRDPTNYGYTF. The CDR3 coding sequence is TGTGCCAGCAGCCCGGACAGGGACCCTACTAACTATGGCTACACCTTC.

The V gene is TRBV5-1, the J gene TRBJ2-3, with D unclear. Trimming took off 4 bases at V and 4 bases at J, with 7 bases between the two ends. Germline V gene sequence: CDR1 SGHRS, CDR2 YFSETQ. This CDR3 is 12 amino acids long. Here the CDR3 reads CASSDGADTQYF. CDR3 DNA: TGCGCCAGCAGCGATGGAGCAGATACGCAGTATTTT.

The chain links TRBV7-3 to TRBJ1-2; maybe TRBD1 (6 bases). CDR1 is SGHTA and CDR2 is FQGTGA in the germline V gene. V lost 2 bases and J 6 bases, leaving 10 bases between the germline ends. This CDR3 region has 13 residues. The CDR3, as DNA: TGTGCCAGCAGCTTAGGTGGGGGCGATGGCTACACCTTC. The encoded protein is CASSLGGGDGYTF.

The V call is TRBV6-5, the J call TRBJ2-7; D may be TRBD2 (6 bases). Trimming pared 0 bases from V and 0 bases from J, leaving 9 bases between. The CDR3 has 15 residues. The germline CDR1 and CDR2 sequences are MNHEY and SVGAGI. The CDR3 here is CASSYSWRDSYEQYF. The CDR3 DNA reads TGTGCCAGCAGTTACTCCTGGCGGGACTCCTACGAGCAGTACTTC.

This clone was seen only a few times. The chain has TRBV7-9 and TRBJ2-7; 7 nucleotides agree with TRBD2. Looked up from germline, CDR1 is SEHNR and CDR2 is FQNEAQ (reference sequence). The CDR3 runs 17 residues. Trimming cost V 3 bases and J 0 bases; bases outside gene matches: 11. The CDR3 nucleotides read TGTGCCAGCAGCTTGGGGTTCGCGGGAGATTTCTCCTACGAGCAGTACTTC. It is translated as CASSLGFAGDFSYEQYF.

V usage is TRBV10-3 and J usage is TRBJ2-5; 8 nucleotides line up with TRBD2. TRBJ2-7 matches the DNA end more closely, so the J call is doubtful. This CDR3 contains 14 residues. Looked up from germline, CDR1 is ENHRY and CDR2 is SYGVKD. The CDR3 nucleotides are TGTGCCATCAAGGCGGCGGGGGGCTCCTACGAGCAGTACTTC. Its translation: CAIKAAGGSYEQYF.

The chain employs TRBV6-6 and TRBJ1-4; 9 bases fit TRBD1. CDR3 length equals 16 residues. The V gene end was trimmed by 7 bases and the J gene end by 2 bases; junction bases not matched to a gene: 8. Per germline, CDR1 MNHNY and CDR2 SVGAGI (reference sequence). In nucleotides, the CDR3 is TGTGCCAGCACCAAGGGACAGGGTCCGACTAATGAAAAACTGTTTTTT. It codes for CASTKGQGPTNEKLFF.

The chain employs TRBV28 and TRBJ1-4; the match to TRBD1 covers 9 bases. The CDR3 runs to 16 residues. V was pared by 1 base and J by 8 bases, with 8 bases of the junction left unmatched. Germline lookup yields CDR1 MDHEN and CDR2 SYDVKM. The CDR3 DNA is TGTGCCAGCAGTTTATTCCCGGACAGGGGCGGCGAAAAACTGTTTTTT. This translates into CASSLFPDRGGEKLFF.

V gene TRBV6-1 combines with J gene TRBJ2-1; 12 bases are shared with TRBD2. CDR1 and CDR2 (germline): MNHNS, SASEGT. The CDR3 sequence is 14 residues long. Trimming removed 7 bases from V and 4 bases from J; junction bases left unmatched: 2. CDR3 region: CASTLAGGYNEQFF. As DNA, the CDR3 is TGTGCCAGCACACTAGCGGGAGGATACAATGAGCAGTTCTTC.

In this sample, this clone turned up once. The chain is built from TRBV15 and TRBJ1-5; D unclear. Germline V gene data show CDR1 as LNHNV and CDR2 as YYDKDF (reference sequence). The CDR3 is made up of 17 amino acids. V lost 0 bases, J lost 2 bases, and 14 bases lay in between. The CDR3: CATSRDWRSAGNQPQHF. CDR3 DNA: TGTGCCACCAGCAGAGATTGGAGGTCGGCCGGCAATCAGCCCCAGCATTTT.

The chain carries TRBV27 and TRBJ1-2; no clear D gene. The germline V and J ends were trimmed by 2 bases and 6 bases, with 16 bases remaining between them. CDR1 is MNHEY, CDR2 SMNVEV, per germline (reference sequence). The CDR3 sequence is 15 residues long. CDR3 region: CASSLERGFWDGYTF. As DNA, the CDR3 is TGTGCCAGCAGTTTAGAGCGCGGTTTTTGGGATGGCTACACCTTC.

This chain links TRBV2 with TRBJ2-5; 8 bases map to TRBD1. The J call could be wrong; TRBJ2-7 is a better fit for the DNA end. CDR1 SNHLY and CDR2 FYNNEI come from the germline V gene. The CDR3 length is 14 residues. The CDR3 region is CASRGQVNAYEQYF. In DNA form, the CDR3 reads TGTGCCAGCAGGGGACAGGTGAACGCCTACGAGCAGTACTTC.

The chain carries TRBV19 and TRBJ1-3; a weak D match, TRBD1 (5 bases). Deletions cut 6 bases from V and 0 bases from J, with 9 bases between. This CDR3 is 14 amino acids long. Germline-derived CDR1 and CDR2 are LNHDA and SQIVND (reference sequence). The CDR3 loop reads CASSLTVSGNTIYF. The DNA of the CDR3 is TGTGCCAGTAGCCTGACAGTCTCTGGAAACACCATATATTTT.

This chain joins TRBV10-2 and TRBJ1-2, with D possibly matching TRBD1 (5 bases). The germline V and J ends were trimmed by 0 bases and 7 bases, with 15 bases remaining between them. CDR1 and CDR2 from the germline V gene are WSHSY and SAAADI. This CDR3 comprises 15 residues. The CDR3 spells CASSESGRVRSGYTF. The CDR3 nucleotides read TGCGCCAGCAGTGAGTCAGGCAGGGTGAGGTCTGGCTACACCTTC.

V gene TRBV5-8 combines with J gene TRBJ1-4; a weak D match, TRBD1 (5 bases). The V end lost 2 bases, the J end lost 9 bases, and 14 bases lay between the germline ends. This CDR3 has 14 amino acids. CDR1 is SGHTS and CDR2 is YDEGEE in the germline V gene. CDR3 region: CASSFGGAAQKLFF. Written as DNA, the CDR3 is TGTGCCAGCAGCTTCGGAGGGGCGGCCCAAAAACTGTTTTTT.

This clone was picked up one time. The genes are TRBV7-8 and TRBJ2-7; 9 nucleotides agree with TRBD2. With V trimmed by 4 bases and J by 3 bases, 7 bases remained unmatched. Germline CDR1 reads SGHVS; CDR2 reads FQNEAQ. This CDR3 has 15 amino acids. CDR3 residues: CASSSRTSVYYEQYF. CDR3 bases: TGTGCCAGCAGCTCTAGGACTAGCGTTTACTACGAGCAGTACTTC.

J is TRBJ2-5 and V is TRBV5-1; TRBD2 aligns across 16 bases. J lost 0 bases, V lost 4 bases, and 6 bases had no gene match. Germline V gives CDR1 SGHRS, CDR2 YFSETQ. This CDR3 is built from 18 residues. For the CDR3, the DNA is TGCGCCAGCAGCCCCGGGACTAGCGGGAGGGCTCACCAAGAGACCCAGTACTTC. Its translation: CASSPGTSGRAHQETQYF.

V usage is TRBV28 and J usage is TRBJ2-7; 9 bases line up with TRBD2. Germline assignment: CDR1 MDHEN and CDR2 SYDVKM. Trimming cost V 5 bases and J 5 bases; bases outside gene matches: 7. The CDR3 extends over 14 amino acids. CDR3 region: CASSAAGGLNEQYF. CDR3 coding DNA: TGTGCCAGCAGTGCAGCGGGAGGTCTTAACGAGCAGTACTTC.

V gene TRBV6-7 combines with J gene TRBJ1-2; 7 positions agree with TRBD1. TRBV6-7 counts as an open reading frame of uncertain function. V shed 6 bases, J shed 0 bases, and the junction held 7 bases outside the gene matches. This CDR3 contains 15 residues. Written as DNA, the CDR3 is TGTGCCAGCAGGCAATGGGACAGCACTAACTATGGCTACACCTTC. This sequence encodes CASRQWDSTNYGYTF.

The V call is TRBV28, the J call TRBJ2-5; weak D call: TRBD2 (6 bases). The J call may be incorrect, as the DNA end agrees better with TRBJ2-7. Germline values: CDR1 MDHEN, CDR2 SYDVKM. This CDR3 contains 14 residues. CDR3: CASSLGRAGYEQYF. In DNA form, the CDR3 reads TGTGCCAGCAGTTTAGGCAGGGCGGGGTACGAGCAGTACTTC.

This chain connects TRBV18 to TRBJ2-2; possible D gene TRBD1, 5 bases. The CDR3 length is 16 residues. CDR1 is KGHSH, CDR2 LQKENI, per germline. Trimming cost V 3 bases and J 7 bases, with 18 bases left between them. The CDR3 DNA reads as TGTGCCAGCTCACCCCGAGAGGCAGGGCTTGGCGGGGAGCTGTTTTTT. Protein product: CASSPREAGLGGELFF.